Included here is one T cell receptor (beta chain) sequence, with context. The V segment lost 1 base and the J segment 2 bases; nucleotides outside the gene matches: 10. The CDR3 runs to 17 residues. The V gene's germline CDR1 is KGHSH and CDR2 LQKENI. PCR primers comprised 60 Vbeta and 13 Jbeta primers. TCRdb's table, derived via immunoSEQ multiplex PCR, lists solely in-frame clones and lacks some. The data show 150,000 to 200,000 clones, roughly 80% seen once. These data come from a study of cytomegalovirus exposure and HLA in healthy donors. This clonotype originated in a female donor in good health and CMV-seronegative. Material for sequencing was PBMCs. V gene TRBV18 combines with J gene TRBJ1-1; 7 bases map to TRBD1. CDR3 in amino acids: CASSPRQGVWGNTEAFF. In nucleotides, the CDR3 is TGTGCCAGCTCACCACGGCAGGGGGTCTGGGGTAACACTGAAGCTTTCTTT.